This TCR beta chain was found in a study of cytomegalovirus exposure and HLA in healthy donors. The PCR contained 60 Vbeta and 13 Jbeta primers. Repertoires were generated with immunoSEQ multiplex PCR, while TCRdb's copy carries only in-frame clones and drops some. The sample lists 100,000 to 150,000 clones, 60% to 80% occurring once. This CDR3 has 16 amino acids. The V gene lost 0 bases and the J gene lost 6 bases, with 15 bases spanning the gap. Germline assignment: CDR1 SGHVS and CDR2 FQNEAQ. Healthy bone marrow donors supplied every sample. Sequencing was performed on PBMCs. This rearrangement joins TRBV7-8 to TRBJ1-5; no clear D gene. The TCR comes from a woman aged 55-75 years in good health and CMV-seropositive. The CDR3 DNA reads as TGTGCCAGCAGCTTAGCTGATTCGGGTGTGAGTCAGCCCCAGCATTTT. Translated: CASSLADSGVSQPQHF. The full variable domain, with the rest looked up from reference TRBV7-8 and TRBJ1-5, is GAGVSQSPRYKVAKRGQDVALRCDPISGHVSLFWYQQALGQGPEFLTYFQNEAQLDKSGLPSDRFFAERPEGSVSTLKIQRTQQEDSAVYLCASSLADSGVSQPQHFGDGTRLSIL.